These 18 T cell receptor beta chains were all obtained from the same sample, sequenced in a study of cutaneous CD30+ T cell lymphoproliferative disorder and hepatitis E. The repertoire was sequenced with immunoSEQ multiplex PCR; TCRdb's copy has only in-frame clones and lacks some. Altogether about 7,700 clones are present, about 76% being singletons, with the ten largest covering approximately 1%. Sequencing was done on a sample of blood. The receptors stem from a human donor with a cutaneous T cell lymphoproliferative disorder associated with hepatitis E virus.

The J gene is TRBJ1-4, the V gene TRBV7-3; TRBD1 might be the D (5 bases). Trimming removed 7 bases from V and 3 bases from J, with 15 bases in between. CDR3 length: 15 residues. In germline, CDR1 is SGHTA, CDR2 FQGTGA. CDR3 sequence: CASTPPGGANEKLFF. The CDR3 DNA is TGTGCCAGCACCCCCCCGGGGGGAGCTAATGAAAAACTGTTTTTT.

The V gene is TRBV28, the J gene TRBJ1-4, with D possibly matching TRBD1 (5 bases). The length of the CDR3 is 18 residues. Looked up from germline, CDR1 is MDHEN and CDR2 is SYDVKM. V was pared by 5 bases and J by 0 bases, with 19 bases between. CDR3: CASSPPPGGLATNEKLFF. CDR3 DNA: TGTGCCAGCAGTCCCCCCCCCGGGGGACTTGCAACTAATGAAAAACTGTTTTTT.

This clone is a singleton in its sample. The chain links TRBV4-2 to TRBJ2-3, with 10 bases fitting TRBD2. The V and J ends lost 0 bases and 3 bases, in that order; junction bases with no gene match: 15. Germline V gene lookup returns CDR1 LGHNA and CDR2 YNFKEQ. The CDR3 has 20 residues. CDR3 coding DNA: TGTGCCAGCAGCCAAGATAGAGGTAGGGCTAGCGGGGGCCGGACAGATACGCAGTATTTT. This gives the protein CASSQDRGRASGGRTDTQYF.

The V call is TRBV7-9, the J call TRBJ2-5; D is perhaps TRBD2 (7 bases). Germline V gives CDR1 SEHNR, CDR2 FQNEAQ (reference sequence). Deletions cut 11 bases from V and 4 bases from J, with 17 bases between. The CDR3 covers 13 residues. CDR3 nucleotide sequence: TGTGCCGCGGACGGGGGGCCGGGAGAGACCCAGTACTTC. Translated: CAADGGPGETQYF.

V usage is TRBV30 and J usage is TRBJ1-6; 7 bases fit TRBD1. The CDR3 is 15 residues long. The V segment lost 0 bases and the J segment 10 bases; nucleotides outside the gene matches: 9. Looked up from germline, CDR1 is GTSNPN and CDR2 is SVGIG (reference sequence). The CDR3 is CAWSVQGRWGSPLHF. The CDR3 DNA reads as TGTGCCTGGAGTGTACAGGGGAGGTGGGGATCACCCCTCCACTTT.

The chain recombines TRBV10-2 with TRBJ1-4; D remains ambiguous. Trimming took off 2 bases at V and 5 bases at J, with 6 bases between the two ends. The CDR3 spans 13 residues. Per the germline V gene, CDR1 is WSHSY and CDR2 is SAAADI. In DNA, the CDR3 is TGCGCCAGCAGTGAGGGGGTAAATGAAAAACTGTTTTTT. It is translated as CASSEGVNEKLFF.

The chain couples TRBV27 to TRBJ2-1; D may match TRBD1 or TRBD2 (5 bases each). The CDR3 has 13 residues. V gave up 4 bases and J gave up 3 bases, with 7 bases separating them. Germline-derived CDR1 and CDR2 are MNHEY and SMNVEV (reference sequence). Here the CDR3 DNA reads TGTGCCAGCAGTTGGGGGTTCTACAATGAGCAGTTCTTC. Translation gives CASSWGFYNEQFF.

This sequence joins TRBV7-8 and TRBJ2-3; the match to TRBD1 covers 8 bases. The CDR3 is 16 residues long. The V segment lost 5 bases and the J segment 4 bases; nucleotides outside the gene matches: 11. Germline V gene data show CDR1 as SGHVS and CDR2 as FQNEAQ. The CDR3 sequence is CASSVDRGGFADTQYF. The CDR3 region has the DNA TGTGCCAGCAGCGTAGACAGGGGAGGTTTCGCAGATACGCAGTATTTT. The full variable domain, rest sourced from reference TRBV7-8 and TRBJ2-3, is GAGVSQSPRYKVAKRGQDVALRCDPISGHVSLFWYQQALGQGPEFLTYFQNEAQLDKSGLPSDRFFAERPEGSVSTLKIQRTQQEDSAVYLCASSVDRGGFADTQYFGPGTRLTVL.

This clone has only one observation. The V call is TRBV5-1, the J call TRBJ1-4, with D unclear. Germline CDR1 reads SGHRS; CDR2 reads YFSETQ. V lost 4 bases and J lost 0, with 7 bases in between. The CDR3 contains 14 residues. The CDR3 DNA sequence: TGCGCCAGCAGCCCGTTGACAACTAATGAAAAACTGTTTTTT. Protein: CASSPLTTNEKLFF.

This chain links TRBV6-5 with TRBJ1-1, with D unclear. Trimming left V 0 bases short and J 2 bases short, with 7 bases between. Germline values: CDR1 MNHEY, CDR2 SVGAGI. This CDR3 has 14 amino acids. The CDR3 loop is CASSYSLGNTEAFF. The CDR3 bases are TGTGCCAGCAGTTACTCGCTCGGAAACACTGAAGCTTTCTTT.

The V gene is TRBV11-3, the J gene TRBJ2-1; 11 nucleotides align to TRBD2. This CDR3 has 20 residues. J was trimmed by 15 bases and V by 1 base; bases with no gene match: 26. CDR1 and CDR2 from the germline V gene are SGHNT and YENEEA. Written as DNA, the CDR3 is TGTGCCAGCAGCTTAGTGGGGTTTGCCCAAGGTGGACTAGCGGGCGGCGAGTTGTTCTTC. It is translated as CASSLVGFAQGGLAGGELFF.

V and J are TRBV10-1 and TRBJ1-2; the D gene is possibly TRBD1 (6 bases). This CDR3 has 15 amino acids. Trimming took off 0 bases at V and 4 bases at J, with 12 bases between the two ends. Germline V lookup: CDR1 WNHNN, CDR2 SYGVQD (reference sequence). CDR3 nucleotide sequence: TGCGCCAGCAGTGAGTCACAGGGTGAAGGCTATGGCTACACCTTC. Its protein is CASSESQGEGYGYTF.

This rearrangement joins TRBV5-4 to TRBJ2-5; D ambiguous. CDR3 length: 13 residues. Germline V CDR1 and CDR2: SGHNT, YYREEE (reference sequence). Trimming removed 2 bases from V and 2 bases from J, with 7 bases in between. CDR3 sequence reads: CASSLVPQETQYF. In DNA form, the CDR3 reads TGTGCCAGCAGCTTAGTTCCTCAAGAGACCCAGTACTTC.

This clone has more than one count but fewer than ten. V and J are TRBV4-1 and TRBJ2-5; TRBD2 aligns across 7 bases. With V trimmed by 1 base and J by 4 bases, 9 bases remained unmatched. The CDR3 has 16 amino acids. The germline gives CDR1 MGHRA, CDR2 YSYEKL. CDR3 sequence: CASSQGAGRVAETQYF. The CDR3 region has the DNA TGCGCCAGCAGCCAAGGGGCGGGGAGGGTGGCAGAGACCCAGTACTTC.

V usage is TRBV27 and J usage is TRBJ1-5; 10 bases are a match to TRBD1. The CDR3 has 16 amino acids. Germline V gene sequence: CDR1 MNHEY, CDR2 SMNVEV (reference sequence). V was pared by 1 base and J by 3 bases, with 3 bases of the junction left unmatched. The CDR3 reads CASSLWGTGVNQPQHF. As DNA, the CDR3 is TGTGCCAGCAGTTTATGGGGGACAGGGGTCAATCAGCCCCAGCATTTT.

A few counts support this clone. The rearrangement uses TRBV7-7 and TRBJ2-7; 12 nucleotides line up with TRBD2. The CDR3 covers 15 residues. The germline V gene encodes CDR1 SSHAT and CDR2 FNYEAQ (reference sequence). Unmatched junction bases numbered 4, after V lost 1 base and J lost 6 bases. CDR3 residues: CASSLDRLAGAEQYF. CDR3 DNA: TGTGCCAGCAGCTTAGATAGACTAGCGGGGGCCGAGCAGTACTTC.

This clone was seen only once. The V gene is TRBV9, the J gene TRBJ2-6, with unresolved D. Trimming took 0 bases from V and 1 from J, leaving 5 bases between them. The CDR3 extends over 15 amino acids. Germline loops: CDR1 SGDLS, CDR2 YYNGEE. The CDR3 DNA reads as TGTGCCAGCAGCGTAGGTCGTTCTGGGGCCAACGTCCTGACTTTC. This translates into CASSVGRSGANVLTF.

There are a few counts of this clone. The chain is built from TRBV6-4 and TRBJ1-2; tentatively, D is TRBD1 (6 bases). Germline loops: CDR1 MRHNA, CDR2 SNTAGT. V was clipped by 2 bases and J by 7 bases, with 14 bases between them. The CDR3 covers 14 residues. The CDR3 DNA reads TGTGCCAGCAGTGACCACAGGGAATCAGCTGGCTACACCTTC. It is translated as CASSDHRESAGYTF.